The T cell receptor (beta chain) described here comes from a study of cytotoxic CD8 clonotypes in ibrutinib-treated CLL. About the study: Response specimens were obtained following a median treatment duration of around 12 months, with a range of 6 to 36. Overall study results and limits: Public clonotypes, found uncommonly, either contracted or stayed stable on treatment.

As to this clone: Antigen unknown.

Sequencing used immunoSEQ multiplex PCR; TCRdb keeps in-frame clones, though not all of them. The sample has hundreds of thousands of clones, around 66% seen once. Unmatched junction bases numbered 10, after V lost 5 bases and J lost 8 bases. Per the germline V gene, CDR1 is SGDLS and CDR2 is YYNGEE. The CDR3 has 15 residues. The chain couples TRBV9 to TRBJ2-3; 11 nucleotides line up with TRBD2. The TCR originated in a human donor with chronic lymphocytic leukemia. Here the sequenced sample was PBMCs, taken after 36 months of ibrutinib treatment. The DNA for the CDR3 is TGTGCCAGCAGTTTTAGCGGGGGGGCCGGTGGTACGCAGTATTTT. Protein sequence: CASSFSGGAGGTQYF.